These T cell receptor beta chains were read from a single sample in a study of blood T cell repertoires in COVID-19. This table comes from immunoSEQ multiplex PCR, and its TCRdb copy is limited to in-frame clones, with some not included. Here the sample spans fewer than 500,000 clones, approximately 87% being singletons. The material sequenced was PBMCs or T cells enriched from blood (not recorded which). All receptors come from a woman aged 30 to 39 with acute COVID-19. The CDR3 runs from the conserved cysteine through the conserved F or W. The D gene is left open where the match is weak. Size is omitted from some rows. Given values are once, few, many or a class for expanded clones.

size,J,V,D,CDR3,DNA
-,TRBJ2-7,TRBV4-2,-,CASSQDKRDMDTYEQYF,TGTGCCAGCAGCCAAGATAAGAGGGACATGGACACCTACGAGCAGTACTTC
-,TRBJ2-7,TRBV4-1,-,CASSQDGEESSYEQYF,TGCGCCAGCAGCCAAGATGGAGAGGAGAGCTCCTACGAGCAGTACTTC
-,TRBJ2-7,TRBV9,TRBD1,CASSPGTGGPYEQYF,TGTGCCAGCAGCCCAGGGACAGGGGGCCCCTACGAGCAGTACTTC
-,TRBJ1-2,TRBV24-1,-,CATSEPGEGYGYTF,TGTGCCACCAGTGAGCCCGGAGAAGGCTATGGCTACACCTTC
-,TRBJ1-4,TRBV29-1,-,CSVDGGAEKLFF,TGCAGCGTCGATGGAGGAGCGGAAAAACTGTTTTTT
-,TRBJ2-7,TRBV10-1,-,CASSALGAPYYEQYF,TGCGCCAGCAGTGCTTTGGGAGCACCCTACTACGAGCAGTACTTC
-,TRBJ2-7,TRBV7-2,-,CASSLVPGWEQYF,TGTGCCAGCAGCTTAGTTCCGGGGTGGGAGCAGTACTTC
-,TRBJ2-2,TRBV9,TRBD1,CASSAGGQGFGELFF,TGTGCCAGCAGCGCGGGCGGACAGGGGTTCGGGGAGCTGTTTTTT
few,TRBJ1-2,TRBV28,TRBD1,CASRLGQDYGYTF,TGTGCCAGCAGACTGGGACAGGACTATGGCTACACCTTC
-,TRBJ2-6,TRBV12-3/TRBV12-4,-,CASSLSGANVLTF,TGTGCCAGCAGTCTGAGTGGGGCCAACGTCCTGACTTTC
once,TRBJ1-2,TRBV6-5,TRBD1,CASSWRRGQHGYTF,TGTGCCAGCAGTTGGCGAAGGGGGCAGCATGGCTACACCTTC
once,TRBJ2-7,TRBV28,TRBD2,CASSPTSGTITYEQYF,TGTGCCAGCAGCCCGACCTCCGGGACTATCACCTACGAGCAGTACTTC
few,TRBJ1-5,TRBV7-2,TRBD1,CASSSMTGSNQPQHF,TGTGCCAGCAGCTCAATGACAGGGAGCAATCAGCCCCAGCATTTT
-,TRBJ1-6,TRBV4-1,-,CASSPRRTNSPLHF,TGCGCCAGCAGCCCGAGGAGGACTAATTCACCCCTCCACTTT
-,TRBJ2-3,TRBV10-3,-,CAIGAGASDTQYF,TGTGCCATCGGGGCCGGCGCCAGTGATACGCAGTATTTT
-,TRBJ1-5,TRBV7-2,-,CASSFFGVQPQHF,TGTGCCAGCAGCTTTTTCGGGGTTCAGCCCCAGCATTTT